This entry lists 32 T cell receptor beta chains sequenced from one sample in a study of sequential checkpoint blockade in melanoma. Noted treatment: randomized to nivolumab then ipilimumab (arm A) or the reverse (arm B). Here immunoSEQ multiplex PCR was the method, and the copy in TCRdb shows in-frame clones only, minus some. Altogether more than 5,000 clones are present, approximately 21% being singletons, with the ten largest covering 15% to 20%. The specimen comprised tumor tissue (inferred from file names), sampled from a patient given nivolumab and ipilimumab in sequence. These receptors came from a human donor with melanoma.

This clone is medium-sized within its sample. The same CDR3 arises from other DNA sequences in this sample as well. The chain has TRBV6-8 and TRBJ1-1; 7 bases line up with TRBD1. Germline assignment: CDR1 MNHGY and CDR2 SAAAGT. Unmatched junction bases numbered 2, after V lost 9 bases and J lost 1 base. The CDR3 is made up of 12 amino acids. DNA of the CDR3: TGTGCCAGTGGACAGGCGAACACTGAAGCTTTCTTT. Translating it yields CASGQANTEAFF.

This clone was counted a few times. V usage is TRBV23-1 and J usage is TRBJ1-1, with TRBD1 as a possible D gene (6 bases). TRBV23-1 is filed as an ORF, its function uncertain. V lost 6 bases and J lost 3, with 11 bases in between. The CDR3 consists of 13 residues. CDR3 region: CASSWTEDTEAFF. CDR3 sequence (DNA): TGCGCCAGCAGCTGGACAGAAGACACTGAAGCTTTCTTT.

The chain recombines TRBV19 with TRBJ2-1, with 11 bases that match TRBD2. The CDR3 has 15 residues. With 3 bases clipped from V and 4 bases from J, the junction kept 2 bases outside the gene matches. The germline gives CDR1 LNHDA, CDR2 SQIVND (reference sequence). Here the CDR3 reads CASSISGGVYNEQFF. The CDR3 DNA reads TGTGCCAGTAGTATTAGCGGGGGGGTTTACAATGAGCAGTTCTTC.

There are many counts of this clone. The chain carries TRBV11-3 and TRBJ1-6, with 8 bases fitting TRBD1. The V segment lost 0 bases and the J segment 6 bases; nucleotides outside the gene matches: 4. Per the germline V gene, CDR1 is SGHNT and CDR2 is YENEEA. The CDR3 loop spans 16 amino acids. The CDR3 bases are TGTGCCAGCAGCTTAGATCTAACAGGGGGTAATTCACCCCTCCACTTT. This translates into CASSLDLTGGNSPLHF.

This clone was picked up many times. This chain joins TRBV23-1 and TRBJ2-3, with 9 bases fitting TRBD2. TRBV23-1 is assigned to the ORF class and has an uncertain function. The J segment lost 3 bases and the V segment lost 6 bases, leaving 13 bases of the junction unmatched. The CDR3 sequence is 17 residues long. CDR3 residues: CASSQVGGGAITDTQYF. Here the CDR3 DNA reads TGCGCCAGCAGCCAAGTTGGCGGGGGGGCAATTACAGATACGCAGTATTTT.

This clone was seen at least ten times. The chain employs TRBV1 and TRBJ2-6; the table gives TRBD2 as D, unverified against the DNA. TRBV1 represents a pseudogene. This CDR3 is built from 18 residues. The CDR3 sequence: CTSSQDLRGGSGANVLTF. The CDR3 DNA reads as TGCACCAGCAGCCAAGATCTGCGGGGGGGCTCTGGGGCCAACGTCCTGACTTTC.

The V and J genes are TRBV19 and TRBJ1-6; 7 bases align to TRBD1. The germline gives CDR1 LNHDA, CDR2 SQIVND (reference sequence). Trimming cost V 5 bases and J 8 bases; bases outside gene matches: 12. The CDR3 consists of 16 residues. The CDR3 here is CASSLHVRGRDSPLHF. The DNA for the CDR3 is TGTGCCAGTAGTCTCCATGTGAGGGGGCGAGATTCACCCCTCCACTTT.

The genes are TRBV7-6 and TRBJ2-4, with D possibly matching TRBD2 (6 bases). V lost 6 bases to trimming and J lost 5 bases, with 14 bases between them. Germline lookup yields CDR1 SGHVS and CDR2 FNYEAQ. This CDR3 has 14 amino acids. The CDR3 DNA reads TGTGCCAGCAGGGAAAGGGACTTCCAAAACATTCAGTACTTC. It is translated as CASRERDFQNIQYF.

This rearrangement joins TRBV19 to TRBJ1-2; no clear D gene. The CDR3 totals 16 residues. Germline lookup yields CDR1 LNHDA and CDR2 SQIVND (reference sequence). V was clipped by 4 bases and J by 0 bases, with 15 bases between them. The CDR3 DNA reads TGTGCCAGTAGTACCCCTCGTGTTCGGACTAACTATGGCTACACCTTC. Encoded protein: CASSTPRVRTNYGYTF.

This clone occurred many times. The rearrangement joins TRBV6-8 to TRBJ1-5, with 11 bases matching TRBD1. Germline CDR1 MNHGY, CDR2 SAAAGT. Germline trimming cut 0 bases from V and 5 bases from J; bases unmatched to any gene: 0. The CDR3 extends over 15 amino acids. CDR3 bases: TGTGCCAGCAGTTACTCGGGACAGGGGGATCAGCCCCAGCATTTT. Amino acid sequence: CASSYSGQGDQPQHF.

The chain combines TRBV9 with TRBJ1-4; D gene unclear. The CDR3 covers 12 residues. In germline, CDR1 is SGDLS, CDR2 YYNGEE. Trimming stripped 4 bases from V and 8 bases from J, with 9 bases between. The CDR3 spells CASSLQGEKLFF. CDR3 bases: TGTGCCAGCAGCCTACAAGGCGAAAAACTGTTTTTT.

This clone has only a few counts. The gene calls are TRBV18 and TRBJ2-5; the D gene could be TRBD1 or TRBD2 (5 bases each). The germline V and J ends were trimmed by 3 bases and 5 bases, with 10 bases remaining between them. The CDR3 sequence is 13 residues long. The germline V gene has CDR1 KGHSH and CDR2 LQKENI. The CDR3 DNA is TGTGCCAGCTCACCGGGGGAGCGGGAGACCCAGTACTTC. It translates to CASSPGERETQYF.

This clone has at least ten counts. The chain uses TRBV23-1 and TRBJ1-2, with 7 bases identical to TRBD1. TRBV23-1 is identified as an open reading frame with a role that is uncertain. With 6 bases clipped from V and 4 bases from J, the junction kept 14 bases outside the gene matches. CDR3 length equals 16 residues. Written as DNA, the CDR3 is TGCGCCAGCAGCCAAGATTCCGGCAGGGGGATCTATGGCTACACCTTC. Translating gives CASSQDSGRGIYGYTF.

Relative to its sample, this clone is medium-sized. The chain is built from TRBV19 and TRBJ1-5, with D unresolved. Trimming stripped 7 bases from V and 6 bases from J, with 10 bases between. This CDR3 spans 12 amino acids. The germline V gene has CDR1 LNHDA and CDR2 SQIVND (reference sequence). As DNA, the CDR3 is TGTGCCAGTATTACGCGGGGTCAGCCCCAGCATTTT. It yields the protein CASITRGQPQHF.

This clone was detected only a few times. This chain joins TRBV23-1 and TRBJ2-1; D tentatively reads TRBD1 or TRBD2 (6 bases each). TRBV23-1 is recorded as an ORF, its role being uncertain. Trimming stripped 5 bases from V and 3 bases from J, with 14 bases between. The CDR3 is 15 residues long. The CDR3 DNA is TGCGCCAGCAGTGAAGACGGGGGCCGCTACAATGAGCAGTTCTTC. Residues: CASSEDGGRYNEQFF.

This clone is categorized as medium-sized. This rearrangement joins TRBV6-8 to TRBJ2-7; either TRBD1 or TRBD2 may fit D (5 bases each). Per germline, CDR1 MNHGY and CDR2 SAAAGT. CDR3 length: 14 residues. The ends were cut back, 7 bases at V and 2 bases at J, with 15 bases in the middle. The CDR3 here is CASIPRDGTYEQYF. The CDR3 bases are TGTGCCAGCATTCCCCGGGACGGAACCTACGAGCAGTACTTC.

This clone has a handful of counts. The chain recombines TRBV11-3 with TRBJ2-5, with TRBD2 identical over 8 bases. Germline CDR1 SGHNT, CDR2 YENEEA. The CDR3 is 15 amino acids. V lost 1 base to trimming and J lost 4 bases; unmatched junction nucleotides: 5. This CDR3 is CASSLGGGPGETQYF. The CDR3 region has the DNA TGTGCCAGCAGCTTAGGCGGGGGGCCTGGAGAGACCCAGTACTTC.

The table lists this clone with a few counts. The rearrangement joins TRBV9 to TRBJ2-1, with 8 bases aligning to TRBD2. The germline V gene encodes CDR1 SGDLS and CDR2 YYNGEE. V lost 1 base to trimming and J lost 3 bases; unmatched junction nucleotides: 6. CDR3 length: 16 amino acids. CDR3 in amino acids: CASSVSGGTSYNEQFF. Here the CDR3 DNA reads TGTGCCAGCAGCGTAAGCGGGGGCACTAGCTACAATGAGCAGTTCTTC.

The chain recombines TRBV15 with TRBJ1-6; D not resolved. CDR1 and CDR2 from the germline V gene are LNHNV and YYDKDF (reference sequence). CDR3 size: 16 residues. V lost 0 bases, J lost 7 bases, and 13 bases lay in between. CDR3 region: CATSRDTTSPNSPLHF. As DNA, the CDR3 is TGTGCCACCAGCAGAGACACCACTAGTCCCAATTCACCCCTCCACTTT. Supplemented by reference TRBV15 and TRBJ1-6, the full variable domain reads DAMVIQNPRYQVTQFGKPVTLSCSQTLNHNVMYWYQQKSSQAPKLLFHYYDKDFNNEADTPDNFQSRRPNTSFCFLDIRSPGLGDTAMYLCATSRDTTSPNSPLHFGNGTRLTVT.

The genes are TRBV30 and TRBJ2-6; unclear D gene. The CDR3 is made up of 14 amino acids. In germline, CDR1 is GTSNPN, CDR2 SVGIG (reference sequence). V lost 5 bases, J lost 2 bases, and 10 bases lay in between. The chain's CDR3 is CAWSRPPGANVLTF. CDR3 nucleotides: TGTGCCTGGTCTAGGCCACCTGGGGCCAACGTCCTGACTTTC.

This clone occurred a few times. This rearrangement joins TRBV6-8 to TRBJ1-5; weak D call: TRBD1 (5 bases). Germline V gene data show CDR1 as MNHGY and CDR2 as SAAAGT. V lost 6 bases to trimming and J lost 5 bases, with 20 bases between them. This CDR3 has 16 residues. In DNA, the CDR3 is TGTGCCAGCAGAGTGATGGGGGGGGTTCATTATCAGCCCCAGCATTTT. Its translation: CASRVMGGVHYQPQHF.

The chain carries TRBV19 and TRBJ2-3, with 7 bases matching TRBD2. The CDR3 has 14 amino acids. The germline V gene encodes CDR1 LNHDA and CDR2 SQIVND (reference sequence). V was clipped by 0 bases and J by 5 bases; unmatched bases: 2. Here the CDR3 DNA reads TGTGCCAGTAGTATAGATCCGGGAGGAGATACGCAGTATTTT. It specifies CASSIDPGGDTQYF. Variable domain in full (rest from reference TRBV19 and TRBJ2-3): DGGITQSPKYLFRKEGQNVTLSCEQNLNHDAMYWYRQDPGQGLRLIYYSQIVNDFQKGDIAEGYSVSREKKESFPLTVTSAQKNPTAFYLCASSIDPGGDTQYFGPGTRLTVL.

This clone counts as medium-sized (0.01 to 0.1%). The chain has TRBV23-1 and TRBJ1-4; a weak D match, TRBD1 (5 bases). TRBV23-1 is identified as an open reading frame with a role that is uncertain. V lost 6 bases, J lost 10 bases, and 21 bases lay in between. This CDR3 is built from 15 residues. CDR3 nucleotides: TGCGCCAGCAGACGTACCGGGACCCAGCATGGAAAACTGTTTTTT. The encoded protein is CASRRTGTQHGKLFF.

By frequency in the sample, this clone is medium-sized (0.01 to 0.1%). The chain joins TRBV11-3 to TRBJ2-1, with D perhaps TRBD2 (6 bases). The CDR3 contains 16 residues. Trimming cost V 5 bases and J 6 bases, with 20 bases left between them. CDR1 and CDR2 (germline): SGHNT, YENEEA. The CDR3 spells CASSQGPGLASNEQFF. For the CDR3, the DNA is TGTGCCAGCAGCCAAGGTCCGGGTCTAGCGTCCAATGAGCAGTTCTTC. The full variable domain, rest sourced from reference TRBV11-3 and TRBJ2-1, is EAGVVQSPRYKIIEKKQPVAFWCNPISGHNTLYWYLQNLGQGPELLIRYENEEAVDDSQLPKDRFSAERLKGVDSTLKIQPAELGDSAVYLCASSQGPGLASNEQFFGPGTRLTVL.

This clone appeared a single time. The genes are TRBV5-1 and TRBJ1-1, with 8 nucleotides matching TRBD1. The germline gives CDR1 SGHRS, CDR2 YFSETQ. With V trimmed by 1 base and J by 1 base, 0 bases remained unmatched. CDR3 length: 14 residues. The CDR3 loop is CASSLQGANTEAFF. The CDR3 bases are TGCGCCAGCAGCTTGCAGGGGGCGAACACTGAAGCTTTCTTT.

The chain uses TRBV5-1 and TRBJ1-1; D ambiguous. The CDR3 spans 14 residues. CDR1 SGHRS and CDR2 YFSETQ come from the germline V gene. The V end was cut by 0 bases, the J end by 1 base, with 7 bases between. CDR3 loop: CASSLGPPNTEAFF. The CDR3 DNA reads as TGCGCCAGCAGCTTGGGGCCCCCGAACACTGAAGCTTTCTTT.

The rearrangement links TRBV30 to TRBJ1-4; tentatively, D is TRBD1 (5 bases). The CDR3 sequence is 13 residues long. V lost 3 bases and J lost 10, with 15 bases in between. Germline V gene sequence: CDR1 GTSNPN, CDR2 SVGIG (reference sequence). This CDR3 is CAWSGGAGGKLFF. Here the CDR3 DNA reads TGTGCCTGGAGCGGAGGGGCCGGGGGAAAACTGTTTTTT.

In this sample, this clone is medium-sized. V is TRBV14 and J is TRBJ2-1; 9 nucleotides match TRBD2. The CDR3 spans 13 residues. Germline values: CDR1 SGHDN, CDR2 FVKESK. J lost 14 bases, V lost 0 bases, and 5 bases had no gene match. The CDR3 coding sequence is TGTGCCAGCAGCCAAGATGGAGCGGGGGGAGAGTTCTTC. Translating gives CASSQDGAGGEFF.

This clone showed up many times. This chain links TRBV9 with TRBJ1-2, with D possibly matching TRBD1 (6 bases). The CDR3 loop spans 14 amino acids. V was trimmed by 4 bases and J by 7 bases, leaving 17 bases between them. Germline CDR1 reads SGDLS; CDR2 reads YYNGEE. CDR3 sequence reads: CASSPPVGGGGYTF. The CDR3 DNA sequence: TGTGCCAGCAGCCCTCCGGTGGGGGGCGGTGGCTACACCTTC.

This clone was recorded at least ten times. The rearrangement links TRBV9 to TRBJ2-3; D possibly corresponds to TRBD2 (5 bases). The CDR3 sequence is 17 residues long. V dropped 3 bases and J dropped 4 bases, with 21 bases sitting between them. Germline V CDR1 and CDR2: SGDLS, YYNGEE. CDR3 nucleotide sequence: TGTGCCAGCAGCGCCCGGGGTAGACGAAGCATCGCAGATACGCAGTATTTT. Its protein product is CASSARGRRSIADTQYF. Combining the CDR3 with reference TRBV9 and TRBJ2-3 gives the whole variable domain DSGVTQTPKHLITATGQRVTLRCSPRSGDLSVYWYQQSLDQGLQFLIQYYNGEERAKGNILERFSAQQFPDLHSELNLSSLELGDSALYFCASSARGRRSIADTQYFGPGTRLTVL.

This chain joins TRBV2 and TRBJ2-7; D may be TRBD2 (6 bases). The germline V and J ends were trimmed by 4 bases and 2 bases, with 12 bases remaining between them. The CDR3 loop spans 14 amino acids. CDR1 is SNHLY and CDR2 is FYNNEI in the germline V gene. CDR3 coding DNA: TGTGCCAGCAGTGGGGACTGGGGTACCTACGAGCAGTACTTC. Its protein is CASSGDWGTYEQYF.

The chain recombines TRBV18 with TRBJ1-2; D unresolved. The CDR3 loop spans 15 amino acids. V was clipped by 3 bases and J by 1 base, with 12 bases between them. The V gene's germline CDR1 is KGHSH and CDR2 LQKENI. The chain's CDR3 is CASSPLPRSNYGYTF. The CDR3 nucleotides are TGTGCCAGCTCACCCCTACCCCGGAGTAACTATGGCTACACCTTC.